This note documents a single T cell receptor beta chain sequence. This record comes from a study of human T cells and chemical hapten exposure. Library preparation tagged each individual cDNA molecule with a unique molecular identifier. TCRdb ran MiXCR on the RACE reads and lists one entry per CDR3 protein. The sample holds about 85,000 distinct CDR3 sequences, 8.5% to 9% seen once. This sample's time point: pre-sensitization, week 0. The treatment denotes: therapeutic diphenylcyclopropenone sensitization with weekly scalp DPC. The CDR3 spans 15 residues. The rearrangement joins TRBV21-1 to TRBJ2-5. TRBV21-1 represents a pseudogene. The sequence was collected from a man aged 35-49 years with alopecia areata. Some clones in this sample may be carry-over from other donors' samples. The source was whole blood, collected in connection with sensitization to the hapten diphenylcyclopropenone (DPC). The CDR3: CASSMETVRQETQYF. CDR3 nucleotide sequence: TGTGCCAGCAGCATGGAAACTGTACGTCAAGAGACCCAGTACTTC.